This is a list of T cell receptor beta chains from one sample in a study of CD8 T cells in Susac syndrome. TCRdb processed the immunoSEQ multiplex PCR reads anew with MiXCR; each CDR3 protein has one entry. The sample has some 110,000 distinct CDR3 sequences; 85% to 95% are singletons. Sequencing was performed on CD4+ T cells from PBMCs. The receptors originated from a human donor with multiple sclerosis. CDR3s include the opening cysteine and the closing phenylalanine or tryptophan. A D gene is named only where the DNA matches it firmly. Expanded clones are given a class, and other clones once, few, many or no size at all.

>-|-|TRBJ1-3|TRBV28
CASSSGIGNTIYF
TGTGCCAGCAGTTCGGGGATTGGAAACACCATATATTTT
>TRBD2|-|TRBJ2-2|TRBV4-3
CASSQSRASGDTGELFF
TGCGCCAGCAGCCAATCGAGGGCTAGCGGGGACACCGGGGAGCTGTTTTTT
>-|-|TRBJ2-1|TRBV2
CASGRGAYNEQFF
TGTGCCTCAGGGAGAGGGGCCTACAATGAGCAGTTCTTC
>TRBD1|-|TRBJ1-1|TRBV7-3
CASSPLRTGRNTEAFF
TGTGCCAGCAGCCCATTGCGGACAGGGAGAAACACTGAAGCTTTCTTT
>TRBD2|-|TRBJ2-3|TRBV29-1
CSVENLMGREGTDTQYF
TGCAGCGTTGAAAACCTCATGGGGAGGGAGGGCACAGATACGCAGTATTTT
>-|-|TRBJ2-2|TRBV4-3
CASRPDWLTGELFF
TGCGCCAGCAGACCTGACTGGCTCACCGGGGAGCTGTTTTTT
>TRBD1|-|TRBJ2-1|TRBV7-8
CASSAQWDSNEQFF
TGTGCCAGCAGCGCACAGTGGGACAGCAATGAGCAGTTCTTC
>-|-|TRBJ2-3|TRBV20-1
CSAQRRGSSTDTQYF
TGCAGTGCCCAGAGGAGGGGCTCTAGCACAGATACGCAGTATTTT
>-|once|TRBJ2-3|TRBV24-1
CATSDSGGGGGYTDTQYF
TGTGCCACCAGTGATTCAGGGGGGGGCGGTGGATATACGGATACGCAGTATTTT
>TRBD1|-|TRBJ2-1|TRBV6-2/TRBV6-3
CASRGTYRGRQFF
TGTGCCAGCAGAGGAACCTACAGGGGGCGGCAGTTCTTC
>-|-|TRBJ1-3|TRBV7-9
CASTSAGTSSGNTIYF
TGTGCCAGCACCTCAGCCGGGACAAGCTCTGGAAACACCATATATTTT
>TRBD2|-|TRBJ2-7|TRBV15
CATSKTSVIYEQYF
TGTGCCACCAGCAAGACTAGCGTGATATACGAGCAGTACTTC
>-|-|TRBJ1-5|TRBV28
CASSPLRTGNQPQHF
TGTGCCAGCAGTCCACTTCGGACGGGGAATCAGCCCCAGCATTTT
>TRBD1|-|TRBJ2-2|TRBV19
CASSPGGGGGELFF
TGTGCCAGTAGTCCAGGGGGCGGAGGCGGGGAGCTGTTTTTT
>-|-|TRBJ1-1|TRBV20-1
CSGTLGKSSLATFF
TGCAGTGGCACTCTAGGGAAGAGTAGTCTGGCGACTTTCTTT
>TRBD2|-|TRBJ2-7|TRBV20-1
CSAGTSHEQYF
TGCAGTGCCGGGACTAGCCACGAGCAGTACTTC
>TRBD1|once|TRBJ2-5|TRBV27
CASSGGTGVRETQYF
TGTGCCAGCAGCGGAGGGACAGGGGTTAGAGAGACCCAGTACTTC
>TRBD1|-|TRBJ2-3|TRBV4-2
CASSQDPLGTVRDTQYF
TGTGCCAGCAGCCAAGATCCTTTGGGGACAGTCAGAGATACGCAGTATTTT
>TRBD1|-|TRBJ1-4|TRBV12-3/TRBV12-4
CASSPGGGQGQEKLFF
TGTGCCAGCAGCCCTGGGGGGGGACAGGGACAGGAAAAACTGTTTTTT
>-|-|TRBJ1-5|TRBV4-1
CASSRREGEPQHF
TGCGCCAGCAGCCGCCGGGAAGGGGAGCCCCAGCATTTT
>TRBD2|-|TRBJ2-7|TRBV6-1
CASSWTSDYEQYF
TGTGCCAGCAGCTGGACTAGCGACTACGAGCAGTACTTC
>-|-|TRBJ1-5|TRBV18
CASSPQGSNYQPQHF
TGTGCCAGCTCACCACAGGGATCAAACTATCAGCCCCAGCATTTT
>-|-|TRBJ2-6|TRBV30
CAALARWRANVLTF
TGTGCCGCCTTGGCGCGGTGGAGGGCCAACGTCCTGACTTTC
>-|-|TRBJ1-1|TRBV28
CASTLQGGTEAFF
TGTGCCAGCACCCTACAAGGGGGAACTGAAGCTTTCTTT
>-|-|TRBJ1-1|TRBV20-1
CSASQWGTEAFF
TGCAGTGCTAGTCAGTGGGGCACTGAAGCTTTCTTT
>-|-|TRBJ1-1|TRBV7-6
CASSMDSYTEAFF
TGTGCCAGCAGCATGGACAGTTACACTGAAGCTTTCTTT
>TRBD2|-|TRBJ2-7|TRBV29-1
CSVGEPGGGHEQYF
TGCAGCGTCGGGGAACCCGGGGGAGGGCACGAGCAGTACTTC
>-|-|TRBJ1-5|TRBV18
CASSPSGAINQPQHF
TGTGCCAGCTCACCGTCCGGGGCCATTAATCAGCCCCAGCATTTT
>TRBD1|-|TRBJ2-3|TRBV7-9
CASSSTRDRGQRVADTQYF
TGTGCCAGCAGCTCAACCCGGGACAGGGGGCAACGGGTGGCAGATACGCAGTATTTT
>TRBD1|-|TRBJ1-6|TRBV11-3
CASSISTTGASPLHF
TGTGCCAGCAGCATTTCAACTACAGGGGCATCACCCCTCCACTTT
>-|-|TRBJ2-2|TRBV4-2
CASSQGTSYGTGELFF
TGTGCCAGCAGCCAAGGGACCTCTTATGGCACCGGGGAGCTGTTTTTT
>TRBD1|-|TRBJ1-1|TRBV4-1
CASSPQLGTGNTEAFF
TGCGCCAGCAGCCCCCAGCTCGGGACAGGGAACACTGAAGCTTTCTTT
>TRBD1|-|TRBJ1-1|TRBV28
CASSLQGQDQRAEAFF
TGTGCCAGCAGTTTACAGGGACAGGACCAGCGAGCTGAAGCTTTCTTT
>TRBD1|-|TRBJ1-5|TRBV7-2
CASSFDRGRDQPQHF
TGTGCCAGCAGCTTCGACAGGGGTAGGGATCAGCCCCAGCATTTT
>-|-|TRBJ1-1|TRBV28
CASSIGLGDTEAFF
TGTGCCAGCAGTATCGGGCTGGGGGACACTGAAGCTTTCTTT
>TRBD1|-|TRBJ2-7|TRBV4-2
CASSQEWDREYEQYF
TGTGCCAGCAGCCAAGAATGGGACAGGGAGTACGAGCAGTACTTC
>TRBD1|-|TRBJ2-1|TRBV5-6
CASSLAWDRYNEQFF
TGTGCCAGCAGCTTGGCCTGGGACAGGTACAATGAGCAGTTCTTC
>TRBD1|few|TRBJ1-1|TRBV6-5
CASSWDRGRGTEAFF
TGTGCCAGCAGTTGGGACAGGGGCCGAGGCACTGAAGCTTTCTTT
>-|-|TRBJ2-2|TRBV3-1
CASSLSHDTGELFF
TGTGCCAGCAGCCTCTCGCACGACACCGGGGAGCTGTTTTTT
>TRBD2|-|TRBJ2-7|TRBV6-6
CASSYSGTSGSYEQYF
TGTGCCAGCAGTTACTCCGGGACTAGCGGGTCTTACGAGCAGTACTTC
>TRBD1|-|TRBJ2-1|TRBV20-1
CSARTGSSYNEQFF
TGCAGTGCCAGGACAGGGAGCTCCTACAATGAGCAGTTCTTC